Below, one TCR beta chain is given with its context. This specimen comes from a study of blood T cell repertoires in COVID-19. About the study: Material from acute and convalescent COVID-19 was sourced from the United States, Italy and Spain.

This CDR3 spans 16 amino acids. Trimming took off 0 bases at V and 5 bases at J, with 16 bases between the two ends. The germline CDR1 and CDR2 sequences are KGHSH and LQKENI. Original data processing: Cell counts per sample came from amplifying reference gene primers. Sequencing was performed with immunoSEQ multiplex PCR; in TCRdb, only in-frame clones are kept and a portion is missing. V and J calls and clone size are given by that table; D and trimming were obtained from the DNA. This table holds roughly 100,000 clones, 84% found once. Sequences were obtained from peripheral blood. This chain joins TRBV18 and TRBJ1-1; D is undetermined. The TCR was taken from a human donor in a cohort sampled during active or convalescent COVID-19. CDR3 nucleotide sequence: TGTGCCAGCTCACCACCGGTGTCCGGGGTTAGAACTGAAGCTTTCTTT. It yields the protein CASSPPVSGVRTEAFF.